The next 12 T cell receptor beta chains were all read from a single sample in a study of T cell responses to AZD1222 COVID-19 vaccine. Clones were sequenced by immunoSEQ multiplex PCR, and TCRdb holds only the in-frame ones, with some missing. The table includes 130,000 to 150,000 clones, 85% to 95% detected once. The sequencing used peripheral blood, collected on day 0 of AZD1222 vaccination. The receptor source for this set is an adult in good health.

The chain employs TRBV30 and TRBJ2-1, with TRBD1 as a possible D gene (6 bases). This CDR3 is 15 amino acids long. Germline V gene lookup returns CDR1 GTSNPN and CDR2 SVGIG (reference sequence). The V end was cut by 0 bases, the J end by 8 bases, with 17 bases between. This chain's CDR3 is CAWSVTGSLWDEQFF. The CDR3 DNA reads as TGTGCCTGGAGTGTAACAGGGAGCCTCTGGGATGAGCAGTTCTTC.

As regards this clone: No DNA is shown, since the ends of the CDR3 on it are uncertain; the CDR3 is the one TCRdb lists. The chain couples TRBV2 to TRBJ2-7. Germline CDR1 reads SNHLY; CDR2 reads FYNNEI. The CDR3 spans 16 residues, counting both ends. The CDR3 sequence is CASSDDGTPTSSTSYF.

V is TRBV14 and J is TRBJ1-6, with D unresolved. Trimming shortened V by 0 bases and J by 6 bases, and 9 bases separated the two germline ends. Per germline, CDR1 SGHDN and CDR2 FVKESK. CDR3 size: 15 residues. The CDR3 DNA is TGTGCCAGCAGCCAAGATGGCCGCAGTAATTCACCCCTCCACTTT. Its translation is CASSQDGRSNSPLHF.

This clone occurred once. The chain employs TRBV5-1 and TRBJ1-2; 8 positions agree with TRBD1. The CDR3 extends over 16 amino acids. V shed 4 bases and J 4 bases; nucleotides not matched to a gene: 12. Germline loops: CDR1 SGHRS, CDR2 YFSETQ. The CDR3 DNA reads TGCGCCAGCAGCCGCCGAGGGACAGGTGTGGGCTATGGCTACACCTTC. Its translation: CASSRRGTGVGYGYTF.

The chain couples TRBV2 to TRBJ2-5; no clear D. CDR1 is SNHLY and CDR2 is FYNNEI in the germline V gene. This CDR3 is 12 amino acids long. V lost 2 bases and J 1 base, leaving 2 bases between the germline ends. The CDR3 coding sequence is TGTGCCAGCAGTGAAACCCAAGAGACCCAGTACTTC. It yields the protein CASSETQETQYF.

The chain carries TRBV9 and TRBJ1-1; a weak D match, TRBD1 (5 bases). CDR3 size: 17 residues. Trimming shortened V by 4 bases and J by 1 base, and 20 bases separated the two germline ends. Germline V gene sequence: CDR1 SGDLS, CDR2 YYNGEE. CDR3 coding DNA: TGTGCCAGCAGCCCTCCCCCTGGGGCAGCTCCGAACACTGAAGCTTTCTTT. Protein: CASSPPPGAAPNTEAFF.

This clone showed up just a few times. Compared with germline, one end of the junction differs, possibly owing to a read error. The chain couples TRBV2 to TRBJ2-7; D is possibly TRBD1 (5 bases). CDR1 and CDR2 (germline): SNHLY, FYNNEI. This CDR3 contains 12 residues. The CDR3 loop is CASREGANEQYF. CDR3 in DNA: TGTGCCAGCAGGGAAGGGGCAAACGAGCAGTACTTC. Full variable domain (remainder filled in from reference TRBV2 and TRBJ2-7): EPEVTQTPSHQVTQMGQEVILRCVPISNHLYFYWYRQILGQKVEFLVSFYNNEISEKSEIFDDQFSVERPDGSNFTLKIRSTKLEDSAMYFCASREGANEQYFGPGTRLTVT.

The V call is TRBV6-1, the J call TRBJ2-7; D ambiguous. Per the germline V gene, CDR1 is MNHNS and CDR2 is SASEGT. The CDR3 extends over 13 amino acids. V lost 0 bases, J lost 7 bases, and 10 bases lay in between. The CDR3 reads CASSEAGPVEQYF. In DNA, the CDR3 is TGTGCCAGCAGTGAAGCTGGACCTGTAGAGCAGTACTTC.

About this clone itself: At one end, the junction sequence differs from germline, possibly due to a read error. The V call is TRBV5-5, the J call TRBJ1-1, with 9 bases identical to TRBD1. The CDR3 runs to 14 residues. Per germline, CDR1 SGHKS and CDR2 YYEKEE (reference sequence). CDR3 loop: CASSPGQGPYEAFF. CDR3 in DNA: TGTGCCAGCAGCCCAGGACAGGGGCCCTATGAAGCTTTTTTT.

The V and J genes are TRBV7-9 and TRBJ1-3; D not certain. The CDR3 runs to 14 residues. Trimming cost V 2 bases and J 2 bases, with 7 bases left between them. Germline assignment: CDR1 SEHNR and CDR2 FQNEAQ (reference sequence). CDR3 sequence: CASSLKGTGNTIYF. In DNA, the CDR3 is TGTGCCAGCAGCTTAAAAGGGACTGGAAACACCATATATTTT.

The table lists this clone with a count of one. The chain has TRBV19 and TRBJ1-5; possible D gene TRBD1, 6 bases. The length of the CDR3 is 15 residues. V was cut by 4 bases and J by 2 bases, with 12 bases left in between. CDR1 and CDR2 from the germline V gene are LNHDA and SQIVND (reference sequence). CDR3 coding DNA: TGTGCCAGTAGTACGTCGGGACATCGCAATCAGCCCCAGCATTTT. Protein sequence: CASSTSGHRNQPQHF.

This clone was detected once. The gene calls are TRBV12-3 or TRBV12-4 and TRBJ1-2; D is unclear. Trimming took 5 bases from V and 5 from J, leaving 12 bases between them. The CDR3 has 13 amino acids. In DNA form, the CDR3 reads TGTGCCAGCAGTCCCGTTGCGAGGTATGGCTACACCTTC. Its translation is CASSPVARYGYTF.